What follows are 27 T cell receptor beta chains derived from one specimen sequenced in a study of T cell responses to AZD1222 COVID-19 vaccine. Using immunoSEQ multiplex PCR, the repertoire was profiled, and TCRdb retains in-frame clones only, with some absent. The table lists about 130,000 clones, 90% to 95% of them singletons. Sequencing used peripheral blood, obtained on day 0 of AZD1222 vaccination. The receptor source for this set is an adult in good health.

Note on this clone: Other DNA sequences from this sample encode an identical CDR3 as well. V usage is TRBV28 and J usage is TRBJ1-5; D unclear. CDR1 is MDHEN, CDR2 SYDVKM, per germline. The CDR3 spans 12 residues. V dropped 6 bases and J dropped 0 bases, with 3 bases sitting between them. DNA of the CDR3: TGTGCCAGCAGACCTAGCAATCAGCCCCAGCATTTT. Amino acids: CASRPSNQPQHF. Looking up the rest from reference TRBV28 and TRBJ1-5 gives the full variable domain: DVKVTQSSRYLVKRTGEKVFLECVQDMDHENMFWYRQDPGLGLRLIYFSYDVKMKEKGDIPEGYSVSREKKERFSLILESASTNQTSMYLCASRPSNQPQHFGDGTRLSIL.

The rearrangement links TRBV6-5 to TRBJ2-3; D is unresolved. Trimming took 0 bases from V and 0 from J, leaving 4 bases between them. Germline CDR1 is MNHEY and CDR2 is SVGAGI. This CDR3 is 14 amino acids long. This chain's CDR3 is CASSYSASTDTQYF. In DNA form, the CDR3 reads TGTGCCAGCAGTTACTCCGCTAGCACAGATACGCAGTATTTT.

This clone was seen only a few times. The V gene is TRBV5-5, the J gene TRBJ1-1; D might be TRBD1 (5 bases). V was clipped by 7 bases and J by 0 bases, with 16 bases between them. The length of the CDR3 is 15 residues. CDR1 SGHKS and CDR2 YYEKEE come from the germline V gene (reference sequence). The CDR3 sequence is CASGTPADLNTEAFF. CDR3 coding DNA: TGTGCCAGCGGGACGCCCGCCGATTTGAACACTGAAGCTTTCTTT.

This chain joins TRBV6-5 and TRBJ2-7; TRBD1 matches at 12 bases. CDR3 length equals 15 residues. Unmatched junction bases numbered 11, after V lost 7 bases and J lost 7 bases. Germline CDR1 reads MNHEY; CDR2 reads SVGAGI. The CDR3, as DNA: TGTGCCAGCACCACCACCGGGACAGGGGGCGGGGAGCAGTACTTC. It codes for CASTTTGTGGGEQYF.

The chain joins TRBV5-5 to TRBJ2-5; maybe TRBD2 (5 bases). Germline V gene data show CDR1 as SGHKS and CDR2 as YYEKEE (reference sequence). This CDR3 contains 15 residues. With 0 bases removed from V and 5 bases from J, the gap between germline ends came to 14 bases. CDR3 in DNA: TGTGCCAGCAGCTTGGCAAGGTGGGAGAGTGAGACCCAGTACTTC. It translates to CASSLARWESETQYF.

As concerns this clone: At one end, the junction sequence differs from germline, possibly due to a read error. The V gene is TRBV14, the J gene TRBJ1-1; a possible D gene is TRBD1 (5 bases). Germline CDR1 is SGHDN and CDR2 is FVKESK. The CDR3 extends over 13 amino acids. This CDR3 is CASSQARDTEAFF. CDR3 DNA sequence: TGTGCCAGCAGTCAAGCCAGGGACACTGAAGCTTTCTTT.

This clone was seen once. The chain combines TRBV19 with TRBJ2-7; 9 bases are a match to TRBD2. The CDR3 is 15 residues long. The J segment lost 1 base and the V segment lost 2 bases, leaving 3 bases of the junction unmatched. Germline lookup yields CDR1 LNHDA and CDR2 SQIVND (reference sequence). This chain's CDR3 is CASSISSGSSYEQYF. CDR3 nucleotides: TGTGCCAGTAGTATAAGTAGCGGGAGTTCCTACGAGCAGTACTTC.

V and J are TRBV6-4 and TRBJ2-1; 9 bases are a match to TRBD2. CDR1 MRHNA and CDR2 SNTAGT come from the germline V gene. CDR3 size: 15 residues. The ends lost 0 bases at V and 4 bases at J; junction bases unmatched: 1. CDR3 in DNA: TGTGCCAGCAGTGACTCTAGCGGGAGTTACAATGAGCAGTTCTTC. Its translation is CASSDSSGSYNEQFF.

This clone was counted between two and nine times. This rearrangement joins TRBV11-2 to TRBJ1-2, with D hard to call. Germline V CDR1 and CDR2: SGHAT, FQNNGV. The V gene lost 3 bases and the J gene lost 6 bases, with 17 bases spanning the gap. The CDR3 runs to 15 residues. The CDR3 region has the DNA TGTGCCAGCAGCTTTGGAGCTTTGGGCCCCGATGGCTACACCTTC. It is translated as CASSFGALGPDGYTF.

The genes are TRBV7-2 and TRBJ2-1; 9 bases map to TRBD2. With 1 base clipped from V and 5 bases from J, the junction kept 3 bases outside the gene matches. CDR3 length equals 15 residues. Germline assignment: CDR1 SGHTA and CDR2 FQGNSA. CDR3 nucleotides: TGTGCCAGCAGCTTAGACCTAGCGGGAAACAATGAGCAGTTCTTC. Protein sequence: CASSLDLAGNNEQFF.

This chain joins TRBV3-1 (or the pseudogene TRBV3-2) and TRBJ1-1; 7 nucleotides line up with TRBD1. This CDR3 has 20 residues. Trimming at V came to 1 base and at J to 1 base, leaving 18 bases not matched to a gene. Germline CDR1 is LGHDT and CDR2 is YNNKEL (reference sequence). The CDR3 nucleotides read TGTGCCAGCAGCCAAGTCTTGTACAGGGGCCTCCTCTTGGGGAACACTGAAGCTTTCTTT. Translated: CASSQVLYRGLLLGNTEAFF.

The rearrangement uses TRBV27 and TRBJ1-4, with 9 nucleotides matching TRBD1. V lost 6 bases to trimming and J lost 8 bases; unmatched junction nucleotides: 7. CDR3 length: 14 residues. Germline V gives CDR1 MNHEY, CDR2 SMNVEV (reference sequence). The CDR3 DNA sequence: TGTGCCAGCAGCCGGGACAGGGAGGGCGAAAAACTGTTTTTT. Translating gives CASSRDREGEKLFF.

The chain has TRBV3-1 (or the pseudogene TRBV3-2) and TRBJ1-5, with 7 bases that match TRBD1. The germline gives CDR1 LGHDT, CDR2 YNNKEL (reference sequence). The V and J ends lost 4 bases and 3 bases, in that order; junction bases with no gene match: 6. The CDR3 contains 15 residues. The CDR3 bases are TGTGCCAGCAGCCCGGGGACAGTTTACAATCAGCCCCAGCATTTT. It codes for CASSPGTVYNQPQHF.

The chain has TRBV2 and TRBJ1-5; the match to TRBD1 covers 9 bases. The CDR3 totals 14 residues. V lost 5 bases to trimming and J lost 6 bases; unmatched junction nucleotides: 5. The germline CDR1 and CDR2 sequences are SNHLY and FYNNEI. CDR3 nucleotides: TGTGCCAGCAGTCGGACAGGGGTATCTCAGCCCCAGCATTTT. It encodes CASSRTGVSQPQHF.

This clone is a singleton in its sample. The chain combines TRBV29-1 with TRBJ1-5; maybe TRBD1 (6 bases). The CDR3 totals 14 residues. In germline, CDR1 is SQVTM, CDR2 ANQGSEA. V was trimmed by 4 bases and J by 5 bases, leaving 15 bases between them. DNA for the CDR3: TGCAGCGTTGCGACAGGCTCCTCGGATCAGCCCCAGCATTTT. Protein sequence: CSVATGSSDQPQHF.

V and J are TRBV7-2 and TRBJ1-2; D is unresolved. V was trimmed by 1 base and J by 8 bases, leaving 8 bases between them. The CDR3 covers 12 residues. Germline CDR1 and CDR2: SGHTA and FQGNSA. The CDR3 DNA sequence: TGTGCCAGCAGCTTAGAAGGGAACGGCTACACCTTC. Its translation is CASSLEGNGYTF.

V usage is TRBV11-2 and J usage is TRBJ1-2, with TRBD1 matching over 9 bases. V shed 3 bases and J 5 bases; nucleotides not matched to a gene: 7. The CDR3 has 15 amino acids. Germline-derived CDR1 and CDR2 are SGHAT and FQNNGV. The CDR3 sequence: CASSFKPGQGYGYTF. The CDR3 coding sequence is TGTGCCAGCAGCTTTAAGCCGGGACAGGGATATGGCTACACCTTC.

The chain is built from TRBV18 and TRBJ2-5; 10 positions agree with TRBD1. CDR1 is KGHSH and CDR2 is LQKENI in the germline V gene. The CDR3 totals 16 residues. V lost 3 bases to trimming and J lost 3 bases; unmatched junction nucleotides: 7. The CDR3 DNA reads as TGTGCCAGCTCACCCCAATCCGGGACAGGGGAAGAGACCCAGTACTTC. Translated, it gives CASSPQSGTGEETQYF.

Details on this clone: This same CDR3 is encoded by further DNA sequences in the sample. This sequence joins TRBV19 and TRBJ2-3, with D perhaps being TRBD1 or TRBD2 (5 bases each). This CDR3 contains 15 residues. Germline V gene lookup returns CDR1 LNHDA and CDR2 SQIVND (reference sequence). The V gene lost 6 bases and the J gene lost 2 bases, with 15 bases spanning the gap. The CDR3 sequence: CASSPRQRNTDTQYF. DNA of the CDR3: TGTGCCAGTAGCCCACGACAGCGGAACACAGATACGCAGTATTTT. Full variable domain (rest looked up from reference TRBV19 and TRBJ2-3): DGGITQSPKYLFRKEGQNVTLSCEQNLNHDAMYWYRQDPGQGLRLIYYSQIVNDFQKGDIAEGYSVSREKKESFPLTVTSAQKNPTAFYLCASSPRQRNTDTQYFGPGTRLTVL.

This clone appeared a few times. This rearrangement joins TRBV3-1 (or the pseudogene TRBV3-2) to TRBJ2-1; 12 bases are a match to TRBD2. CDR1 LGHDT and CDR2 YNNKEL come from the germline V gene (reference sequence). CDR3 length: 16 amino acids. V was pared by 4 bases and J by 12 bases, with 13 bases of the junction left unmatched. The DNA of the CDR3 is TGTGCCAGCAGCCTGAGGACTAGCGGGGCGTTCTGGTTGCAGTTCTTC. Its protein product is CASSLRTSGAFWLQFF.

The chain links TRBV29-1 to TRBJ2-3; a weak D match, TRBD1 (7 bases). Germline V lookup: CDR1 SQVTM, CDR2 ANQGSEA. This CDR3 comprises 15 residues. V lost 1 base and J lost 1, with 12 bases in between. CDR3 region: CSVEGQGGGTDTQYF. The DNA of the CDR3 is TGCAGCGTTGAAGGACAGGGCGGGGGCACAGATACGCAGTATTTT.

J is TRBJ1-5 and V is TRBV12-3 or TRBV12-4, with D possibly being TRBD1 (5 bases). V was shortened by 3 bases and J by 7 bases, with 10 bases between the two germline ends. CDR3 length: 13 residues. In DNA form, the CDR3 reads TGTGCCAGCAGTTTGAGGGACCGGCAGCCCCAGCATTTT. Protein: CASSLRDRQPQHF.

The chain carries TRBV19 and TRBJ2-1; 8 positions agree with TRBD1. Germline V lookup: CDR1 LNHDA, CDR2 SQIVND (reference sequence). V lost 2 bases and J lost 9; bases outside the gene matches: 15. This CDR3 region has 17 residues. The CDR3 protein is CASSIRPRQGSRGEQFF. In DNA, the CDR3 is TGTGCCAGTAGTATACGGCCCCGACAGGGGTCGAGAGGTGAGCAGTTCTTC.

The gene calls are TRBV7-8 and TRBJ1-5; TRBD1 agrees at 9 bases. The CDR3 loop spans 15 amino acids. The germline V gene encodes CDR1 SGHVS and CDR2 FQNEAQ. V shed 3 bases, J shed 2 bases, and the junction held 2 bases outside the gene matches. The DNA of the CDR3 is TGTGCCAGCAGCTTCGGGACAGGGCGCAATCAGCCCCAGCATTTT. Protein product: CASSFGTGRNQPQHF.

V usage is TRBV6-6 and J usage is TRBJ1-3; 7 nucleotides match TRBD1. The CDR3 extends over 15 amino acids. From germline, CDR1 is MNHNY and CDR2 SVGAGI (reference sequence). V was pared by 7 bases and J by 0 bases, with 6 bases of the junction left unmatched. CDR3 nucleotides: TGTGCCAGCACCCCAGGACAGGTCTCTGGAAACACCATATATTTT. It translates to CASTPGQVSGNTIYF.

The chain uses TRBV10-3 and TRBJ2-1; the match to TRBD2 covers 9 bases. Trimming took 10 bases from V and 4 from J; bases not matched to a gene: 8. The V gene's germline CDR1 is ENHRY and CDR2 SYGVKD. The CDR3 contains 14 residues. The CDR3 reads CATALTSGYNEQFF. For the CDR3, the DNA is TGTGCCACCGCTTTGACTAGCGGTTACAATGAGCAGTTCTTC.

This clone was seen just once. This chain links TRBV2 with TRBJ2-1; the D call may be TRBD1 or TRBD2 (5 bases each). Per germline, CDR1 SNHLY and CDR2 FYNNEI. V dropped 7 bases and J dropped 0 bases, with 13 bases sitting between them. The CDR3 runs to 15 residues. The CDR3: CASNDRDRSYNEQFF. DNA for the CDR3: TGTGCCAGCAACGACCGGGACCGCTCCTACAATGAGCAGTTCTTC. The entire variable domain, with the rest obtained from reference TRBV2 and TRBJ2-1, is as follows: EPEVTQTPSHQVTQMGQEVILRCVPISNHLYFYWYRQILGQKVEFLVSFYNNEISEKSEIFDDQFSVERPDGSNFTLKIRSTKLEDSAMYFCASNDRDRSYNEQFFGPGTRLTVL.